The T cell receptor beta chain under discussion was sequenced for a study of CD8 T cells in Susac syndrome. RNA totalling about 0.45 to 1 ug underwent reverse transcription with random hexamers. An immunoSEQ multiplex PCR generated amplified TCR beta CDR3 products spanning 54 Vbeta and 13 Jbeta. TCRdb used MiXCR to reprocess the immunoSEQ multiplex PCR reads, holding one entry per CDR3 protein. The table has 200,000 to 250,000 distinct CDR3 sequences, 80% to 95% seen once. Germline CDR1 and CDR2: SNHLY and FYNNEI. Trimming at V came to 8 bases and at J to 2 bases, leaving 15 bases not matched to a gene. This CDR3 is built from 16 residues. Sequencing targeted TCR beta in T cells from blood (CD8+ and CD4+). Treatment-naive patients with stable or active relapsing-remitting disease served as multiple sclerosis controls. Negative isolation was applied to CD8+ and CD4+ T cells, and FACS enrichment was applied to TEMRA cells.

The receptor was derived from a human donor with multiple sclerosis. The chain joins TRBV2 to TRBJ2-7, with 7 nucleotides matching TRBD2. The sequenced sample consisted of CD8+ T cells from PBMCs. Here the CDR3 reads CASLGSVAGAPYEQYF. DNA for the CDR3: TGTGCCAGCCTTGGCTCGGTGGCGGGAGCTCCCTACGAGCAGTACTTC.